Following are 19 T cell receptor beta chains from one sample sequenced in a study of identical twins. TCRdb re-analysed the 5' RACE reads in MiXCR, keeping a single row per CDR3 protein. Here the sample spans roughly 770,000 distinct CDR3 sequences, about 20% being singletons. Another study also made use of these data, one on T cells expressing NK-cell markers.

Sequencing was performed on PBMCs. These receptor sequences come from a woman between 18 and 29 years old in good health.

Only a few counts were recorded for this clonotype. This chain uses TRBV7-6 with TRBJ2-7; 8 bases fit TRBD1. V shed 5 bases, J shed 5 bases, and the junction held 8 bases outside the gene matches. The CDR3 runs 14 residues. Germline V gives CDR1 SGHVS, CDR2 FNYEAQ. The CDR3 bases are TGTGCCAGCAGCCATTTAACCAGGGGGCACGAGCAGTACTTC. Protein: CASSHLTRGHEQYF.

The chain couples TRBV7-2 to TRBJ2-5; tentatively, D is TRBD2 (6 bases). The CDR3 has 16 residues. The V gene's germline CDR1 is SGHTA and CDR2 FQGNSA. Trimming shortened V by 0 bases and J by 5 bases, and 16 bases separated the two germline ends. CDR3 nucleotides: TGTGCCAGCAGCTTAGCGCGGGGAAACGTGGCGGAGACCCAGTACTTC. Its translation: CASSLARGNVAETQYF.

The DNA for the CDR3 is TGTGCCAGCAGCTCAAACTCGGACAGGCCTCAGGCGGAGTACTTC. Translated, it gives CASSSNSDRPQAEYF. The chain links TRBV7-9 to TRBJ2-7; 7 positions agree with TRBD1. The V gene end was trimmed by 4 bases and the J gene end by 11 bases; junction bases not matched to a gene: 17. The CDR3 is made up of 15 amino acids. The V gene's germline CDR1 is SEHNR and CDR2 FQNEAQ (reference sequence).

This clonotype was observed a few times. The DNA of the CDR3 is TGCAGTGCCGGTCACAGGGGCGGTCGAGACACTGAAGCTTTCTTT. Translation: CSAGHRGGRDTEAFF. This chain links TRBV20-1 with TRBJ1-1; 7 positions agree with TRBD1. The V gene's germline CDR1 is DFQATT and CDR2 SNEGSKA (reference sequence). The CDR3 has 15 residues. V trimming: 6 bases; J trimming: 3 bases; junction bases outside the gene matches: 13.

V and J are TRBV18 and TRBJ1-2; TRBD1 matches 12 bases. The V and J ends lost 2 bases and 2 bases, in that order; junction bases with no gene match: 9. This CDR3 is 18 amino acids long. CDR1 and CDR2 (germline): KGHSH, LQKENI. The CDR3 protein is CASSPTGTGGLYNYGYTF. In nucleotides, the CDR3 is TGTGCCAGCTCACCAACCGGGACAGGGGGCCTATACAACTATGGCTACACCTTC.

In nucleotides, the CDR3 is TGCAGCGCCCCAAGGCAGAATTCACCCCTCCACTTT. The encoded protein is CSAPRQNSPLHF. The chain carries TRBV20-1 and TRBJ1-6, with D unclear. In germline, CDR1 is DFQATT, CDR2 SNEGSKA (reference sequence). This CDR3 is built from 12 residues.

The gene calls are TRBV15 and TRBJ2-3; TRBD2 agrees at 10 bases. Trimming at V came to 6 bases and at J to 3 bases, leaving 6 bases not matched to a gene. Germline V gives CDR1 LNHNV, CDR2 YYDKDF (reference sequence). This CDR3 spans 15 amino acids. CDR3 sequence reads: CATRLLAGTTDTQYF. For the CDR3, the DNA is TGTGCCACCAGATTACTAGCGGGGACTACAGATACGCAGTATTTT.

This clonotype was seen a few times. DNA of the CDR3: TGTGCCAGCAGCCCATTGACAGGGGGCGAGACCCAGTACTTC. Its translation is CASSPLTGGETQYF. The chain couples TRBV12-3 or TRBV12-4 to TRBJ2-5; 10 bases align to TRBD1. The ends lost 6 bases at V and 5 bases at J; junction bases unmatched: 6. The CDR3 runs 14 residues.

The rearrangement joins TRBV10-3 to TRBJ1-2; D is uncertain. V lost 7 bases, J lost 8 bases, and 11 bases lay in between. Per the germline V gene, CDR1 is ENHRY and CDR2 is SYGVKD. The CDR3 has 11 residues. The CDR3 DNA reads as TGTGCCATCACTAACGAAGCGGGCTACACCTTC. It yields the protein CAITNEAGYTF.

The V call is TRBV7-6, the J call TRBJ1-4; D possibly corresponds to TRBD1 (5 bases). CDR1 is SGHVS and CDR2 is FNYEAQ in the germline V gene. CDR3 length: 17 residues. V lost 3 bases, J lost 5 bases, and 19 bases lay in between. The CDR3, as DNA: TGTGCCAGCAGCTTGGGGAATGGGGGGTCCTTGAATGAAAAACTGTTTTTT. It encodes CASSLGNGGSLNEKLFF.

This clonotype was observed at least ten times. The genes are TRBV20-1 and TRBJ1-4; maybe TRBD1 (5 bases). CDR1 and CDR2 from the germline V gene are DFQATT and SNEGSKA (reference sequence). This CDR3 contains 14 residues. Trimming stripped 5 bases from V and 7 bases from J, with 17 bases between. The CDR3 nucleotides read TGCAGTGCTGAGGGGCGGGGGGTACGTGAAAAACTGTTTTTT. Translation gives CSAEGRGVREKLFF.

J is TRBJ2-7 and V is TRBV9; D not resolved. The V end lost 2 bases, the J end lost 2 bases, and 11 bases lay between the germline ends. From germline, CDR1 is SGDLS and CDR2 YYNGEE. CDR3 length: 14 amino acids. CDR3 sequence (DNA): TGTGCCAGCAGCGTCGGGCCCTCCGCCTACGAGCAGTACTTC. Protein sequence: CASSVGPSAYEQYF.

This clonotype appeared a few times. This chain connects TRBV15 to TRBJ2-7; 7 positions match TRBD1. Per the germline V gene, CDR1 is LNHNV and CDR2 is YYDKDF (reference sequence). The CDR3 has 12 residues. Losses at the gene ends were 4 bases for V and 8 bases for J; bases not matched to a gene: 5. CDR3 DNA sequence: TGTGCCACCAGCAATATGGGACAGCAGCAGTACTTC. Translating gives CATSNMGQQQYF.

The chain links TRBV14 to TRBJ2-3; D is ambiguous. V lost 1 base to trimming and J lost 4 bases, with 6 bases between them. Germline V lookup: CDR1 SGHDN, CDR2 FVKESK. There are 13 residues in the CDR3. CDR3 nucleotide sequence: TGTGCCAGCAGCCAAGTTGGGGCAGATACGCAGTATTTT. Residues: CASSQVGADTQYF.

The chain couples TRBV20-1 to TRBJ2-3; TRBD2 aligns across 7 bases. Germline CDR1 is DFQATT and CDR2 is SNEGSKA (reference sequence). The CDR3 is 16 residues long. The J segment lost 0 bases and the V segment lost 6 bases, leaving 12 bases of the junction unmatched. The CDR3 here is CSALSNRDYSTDTQYF. CDR3 DNA: TGCAGTGCCCTCTCTAACCGGGACTACAGCACAGATACGCAGTATTTT.

This clonotype was seen many times. This chain uses TRBV3-1 with TRBJ2-1, with TRBD2 matching over 7 bases. The CDR3 spans 16 residues. The V segment lost 0 bases and the J segment 4 bases; nucleotides outside the gene matches: 6. Germline assignment: CDR1 LGHDT and CDR2 YNNKEL (reference sequence). The CDR3 DNA follows: TGTGCCAGCAGCCAAGACTCGGGAGGTCCATACAATGAGCAGTTCTTC. This translates into CASSQDSGGPYNEQFF.

The sample holds a few counts of this clonotype. A junction end diverges from the germline sequence, so it may reflect a read error. This sequence joins TRBV20-1 and TRBJ1-1; 7 bases align to TRBD1. Per the germline V gene, CDR1 is DFQATT and CDR2 is SNEGSKA (reference sequence). This CDR3 region has 10 residues. CDR3 DNA: TGCAGTGCTAGAGAGGTCAGGGGGACCTTT. This translates into CSAREVRGTF.

The chain is built from TRBV7-9 and TRBJ2-1; no definite D call. Per germline, CDR1 SEHNR and CDR2 FQNEAQ (reference sequence). This CDR3 spans 12 amino acids. Deletions cut 9 bases from V and 0 bases from J, with 6 bases between. The CDR3: CASQYSYNEQFF. The DNA for the CDR3 is TGTGCCAGTCAGTACTCCTACAATGAGCAGTTCTTC.

The CDR3 region has the DNA TGCCGCGGGGTAGCGAACACTGAAGCTTTCTTT. Residues: CRGVANTEAFF. This chain uses TRBV29-1 with TRBJ1-1; D call uncertain. The V gene's germline CDR1 is SQVTM and CDR2 ANQGSEA. CDR3 length equals 11 residues.